The 26 T cell receptor beta chains in this list originate from one sample, sequenced in a study of shared clonotypes between healthy human individuals. Sequencing was performed with immunoSEQ multiplex PCR; in TCRdb, only in-frame clones are kept and a portion is missing. The table has 1,400,000 or so clones, about 98.5% seen once. Sequenced: naive CD4+ T cells sorted from blood. The sample's subset: CD45RA+ positively selected. All receptors derive from a young man in good health.

The chain links TRBV4-1 to TRBJ2-1; perhaps TRBD2 as D (6 bases). Germline-derived CDR1 and CDR2 are MGHRA and YSYEKL. Trimming cost V 0 bases and J 4 bases, with 16 bases left between them. CDR3 length equals 17 residues. As DNA, the CDR3 is TGCGCCAGCAGCCAAGACGCTGGAGGGCTCACATACAATGAGCAGTTCTTC. It yields the protein CASSQDAGGLTYNEQFF.

The CDR3 sequence: CASSPGGSENEQYF. The CDR3 DNA reads TGTGCCAGCAGCCCTGGGGGGAGCGAGAACGAGCAGTACTTC. This rearrangement joins TRBV11-3 to TRBJ2-7; D is possibly TRBD2 (6 bases). This CDR3 region has 14 residues. V was cut by 5 bases and J by 5 bases, with 16 bases left in between. The germline CDR1 and CDR2 sequences are SGHNT and YENEEA.

V gene TRBV9 combines with J gene TRBJ2-1; D is ambiguous. Germline values: CDR1 SGDLS, CDR2 YYNGEE. V gave up 1 base and J gave up 3 bases, with 11 bases separating them. The length of the CDR3 is 15 residues. DNA of the CDR3: TGTGCCAGCAGCGTATCCGGAGAGAGCTACAATGAGCAGTTCTTC. This encodes CASSVSGESYNEQFF.

The chain carries TRBV29-1 and TRBJ1-1; D possibly corresponds to TRBD1 (5 bases). The V end was cut by 7 bases, the J end by 2 bases, with 14 bases between. Germline V gives CDR1 SQVTM, CDR2 ANQGSEA. The CDR3 covers 13 residues. CDR3 residues: CSGQPGGNTEAFF. DNA for the CDR3: TGCAGCGGACAGCCGGGCGGAAACACTGAAGCTTTCTTT.

This chain connects TRBV5-1 to TRBJ1-2; D gene ambiguous. V shed 4 bases and J shed 1 base, with 11 bases lying between them. The CDR3 is made up of 14 amino acids. Germline-derived CDR1 and CDR2 are SGHRS and YFSETQ. The CDR3 is CASSPRTNNYGYTF. The CDR3 DNA reads TGCGCCAGCAGCCCCAGGACCAATAACTATGGCTACACCTTC.

The chain uses TRBV14 and TRBJ1-1, with a weak D call TRBD1 (6 bases). V lost 4 bases to trimming and J lost 5 bases, with 20 bases between them. Germline V gene sequence: CDR1 SGHDN, CDR2 FVKESK. The CDR3 runs 16 residues. DNA of the CDR3: TGTGCCAGCAGCCCCGGTTGGAGGGGGGCGATTACTGAAGCTTTCTTT. Translating gives CASSPGWRGAITEAFF.

The V gene is TRBV5-4, the J gene TRBJ2-5; 12 nucleotides align to TRBD2. The CDR3 is 17 amino acids. V shed 1 base, J shed 5 bases, and the junction held 9 bases outside the gene matches. The V gene's germline CDR1 is SGHNT and CDR2 YYREEE (reference sequence). The CDR3 nucleotides are TGTGCCAGCAGCTTGTCTGGCCTAGCGGGAGGGAGGGAGACCCAGTACTTC. Translated, it gives CASSLSGLAGGRETQYF. The whole variable domain, remainder taken from reference TRBV5-4 and TRBJ2-5, is ETGVTQSPTHLIKTRGQQVTLRCSSQSGHNTVSWYQQALGQGPQFIFQYYREEENGRGNFPPRFSGLQFPNYSSELNVNALELDDSALYLCASSLSGLAGGRETQYFGPGTRLLVL.

The rearrangement uses TRBV5-1 and TRBJ2-1; 8 bases fit TRBD2. V shed 0 bases and J 10 bases; nucleotides not matched to a gene: 9. The germline CDR1 and CDR2 sequences are SGHRS and YFSETQ. The CDR3 is 15 amino acids. The CDR3 protein is CASSLVGAGVSEQFF. CDR3 DNA sequence: TGCGCCAGCAGCTTGGTTGGAGCGGGAGTCAGCGAGCAGTTCTTC.

The chain is built from TRBV5-1 and TRBJ2-7; D may correspond to TRBD1 or TRBD2 (5 bases each). The CDR3 contains 15 residues. Germline CDR1 reads SGHRS; CDR2 reads YFSETQ. The V end was cut by 3 bases, the J end by 2 bases, with 15 bases between. The CDR3 DNA reads TGCGCCAGCAGCTCCGGGACCAATCCCCCCTACGAGCAGTACTTC. Translated: CASSSGTNPPYEQYF.

V gene TRBV2 combines with J gene TRBJ1-1; D is uncertain. Germline values: CDR1 SNHLY, CDR2 FYNNEI. V was pared by 7 bases and J by 3 bases, with 9 bases between. The CDR3 covers 12 residues. The chain's CDR3 is CASNREDTEAFF. The CDR3 nucleotides are TGTGCCAGCAATCGGGAGGACACTGAAGCTTTCTTT.

J is TRBJ2-7 and V is TRBV5-5, with TRBD1 matching 9 bases. Germline loops: CDR1 SGHKS, CDR2 YYEKEE (reference sequence). This CDR3 is 15 amino acids long. The V and J ends lost 4 bases and 6 bases, in that order; junction bases with no gene match: 11. CDR3 sequence (DNA): TGTGCCAGCAGCGTCCGTGGGACAGGGTTTGGCGAGCAGTACTTC. It codes for CASSVRGTGFGEQYF.

This chain links TRBV29-1 with TRBJ2-3; 8 bases agree with TRBD2. The CDR3 covers 14 residues. The V gene's germline CDR1 is SQVTM and CDR2 ANQGSEA. Unmatched junction bases numbered 5, after V lost 4 bases and J lost 2 bases. The CDR3 DNA sequence: TGCAGCGTTGTACGGACTAGCTTCACAGATACGCAGTATTTT. Its protein is CSVVRTSFTDTQYF.

This clone was recorded once. The chain employs TRBV10-1 and TRBJ2-1; 14 nucleotides align to TRBD2. Germline loops: CDR1 WNHNN, CDR2 SYGVQD (reference sequence). The CDR3 totals 17 residues. J was trimmed by 8 bases and V by 3 bases; bases with no gene match: 9. Here the CDR3 DNA reads TGCGCCAGCAGTGATCAGGGGACTAGCGGGAGTCTTGATGAGCAGTTCTTC. Protein sequence: CASSDQGTSGSLDEQFF.

This rearrangement joins TRBV7-2 to TRBJ2-7; no clear D. V lost 3 bases and J 0 bases, leaving 9 bases between the germline ends. Germline V CDR1 and CDR2: SGHTA, FQGNSA. The CDR3 is 14 amino acids. The DNA of the CDR3 is TGTGCCAGCAGCTTCCGGTTTAGCTCCTACGAGCAGTACTTC. This translates into CASSFRFSSYEQYF.

This rearrangement joins TRBV19 to TRBJ1-5; a possible D gene is TRBD1 (5 bases). V shed 5 bases and J shed 3 bases, with 17 bases lying between them. CDR1 is LNHDA, CDR2 SQIVND, per germline (reference sequence). This CDR3 is built from 16 residues. CDR3 nucleotides: TGTGCCAGTAGTCCTCTTCGGGGGATTAACAATCAGCCCCAGCATTTT. This gives the protein CASSPLRGINNQPQHF. Variable domain in full (rest from reference TRBV19 and TRBJ1-5): DGGITQSPKYLFRKEGQNVTLSCEQNLNHDAMYWYRQDPGQGLRLIYYSQIVNDFQKGDIAEGYSVSREKKESFPLTVTSAQKNPTAFYLCASSPLRGINNQPQHFGDGTRLSIL.

The J gene is TRBJ2-1, the V gene TRBV5-1; a weak D match, TRBD1 (5 bases). Deletions cut 2 bases from V and 9 bases from J, with 12 bases between. CDR3 length equals 13 residues. Germline V gives CDR1 SGHRS, CDR2 YFSETQ. The CDR3 DNA sequence: TGCGCCAGCAGCTTACGACAGCTCGGTGAGCAGTTCTTC. Translation: CASSLRQLGEQFF.

This chain uses TRBV20-1 with TRBJ1-1; D uncertain. Germline V gene data show CDR1 as DFQATT and CDR2 as SNEGSKA (reference sequence). Trimming cost V 3 bases and J 6 bases, with 8 bases left between them. This CDR3 has 11 amino acids. This chain's CDR3 is CSARPPAEAFF. CDR3 sequence (DNA): TGCAGTGCTAGGCCCCCGGCTGAAGCTTTCTTT.

V and J are TRBV7-2 and TRBJ2-1; tentative D call: TRBD2 (6 bases). From germline, CDR1 is SGHTA and CDR2 FQGNSA. CDR3 length: 14 residues. Trimming removed 8 bases at V and 7 bases at J, with 18 bases between. CDR3 residues: CASLGTLSINEQFF. In nucleotides, the CDR3 is TGTGCCAGCCTCGGGACTCTCTCTATTAATGAGCAGTTCTTC.

The chain links TRBV5-1 to TRBJ1-3; 7 positions match TRBD1. Germline CDR1 is SGHRS and CDR2 is YFSETQ. The CDR3 totals 21 residues. With 4 bases clipped from V and 0 bases from J, the junction kept 22 bases outside the gene matches. The CDR3 spells CASSLTGLTLDEQSSGNTIYF. Here the CDR3 DNA reads TGCGCCAGCAGCCTGACAGGGTTGACCTTAGATGAGCAGAGCTCTGGAAACACCATATATTTT. The full variable domain, in which reference TRBV5-1 and TRBJ1-3 provide the parts outside the CDR3, is KAGVTQTPRYLIKTRGQQVTLSCSPISGHRSVSWYQQTPGQGLQFLFEYFSETQRNKGNFPGRFSGRQFSNSRSEMNVSTLELGDSALYLCASSLTGLTLDEQSSGNTIYFGEGSWLTVV.

The chain uses TRBV10-1 and TRBJ1-1, with 7 bases fitting TRBD1. The CDR3 is 13 amino acids. Germline values: CDR1 WNHNN, CDR2 SYGVQD (reference sequence). The trim removed 5 bases at V and 7 bases at J, leaving 7 bases unmatched. CDR3 sequence (DNA): TGCGCCAGCAGTCTGACACAGGGGAGTGAAGCTTTCTTT. Protein product: CASSLTQGSEAFF.

This clone was observed a single time. Other nucleotide sequences in the sample specify the same CDR3. The V and J genes are TRBV28 and TRBJ2-1; no clear D gene. V gave up 2 bases and J gave up 4 bases, with 6 bases separating them. This CDR3 region has 13 residues. Germline V gives CDR1 MDHEN, CDR2 SYDVKM. CDR3 in DNA: TGTGCCAGCAGTTTAAGCCCATACAATGAGCAGTTCTTC. Translated: CASSLSPYNEQFF.

Concerning this clone: This specimen includes other DNA sequences encoding the same CDR3. This chain joins TRBV9 and TRBJ2-1, with D maybe TRBD1 (5 bases). The length of the CDR3 is 14 residues. Germline V lookup: CDR1 SGDLS, CDR2 YYNGEE. Trimming took 3 bases from V and 1 from J, leaving 8 bases between them. Here the CDR3 reads CASSATASYNEQFF. Here the CDR3 DNA reads TGTGCCAGCAGCGCGACAGCATCCTACAATGAGCAGTTCTTC.

This chain joins TRBV29-1 and TRBJ2-3; D is unclear. CDR1 is SQVTM, CDR2 ANQGSEA, per germline. Trimming took 7 bases from V and 1 from J, leaving 15 bases between them. The CDR3 loop spans 14 amino acids. The CDR3 region has the DNA TGCAGCGAGCGAGTAGGTCTGGGCACAGATACGCAGTATTTT. Amino acids: CSERVGLGTDTQYF.

The rearrangement uses TRBV19 and TRBJ2-3; TRBD2 is a possible D gene (6 bases). Deletions cut 6 bases from V and 10 bases from J, with 23 bases between. The CDR3 totals 15 residues. CDR1 and CDR2 from the germline V gene are LNHDA and SQIVND (reference sequence). This CDR3 reads CASRPSPLREAAQYF. CDR3 bases: TGTGCCAGTAGACCCTCCCCACTCAGGGAGGCAGCGCAGTATTTT.

The chain links TRBV29-1 to TRBJ2-3; D perhaps matches TRBD2 (6 bases). Germline values: CDR1 SQVTM, CDR2 ANQGSEA. Trimming removed 3 bases at V and 8 bases at J, with 6 bases between. This CDR3 spans 10 amino acids. CDR3 nucleotides: TGCAGCGTTGACGGGGGTACGCAGTATTTT. It translates to CSVDGGTQYF.

The chain is built from TRBV7-2 and TRBJ1-1; no clear D gene. The V end was cut by 5 bases, the J end by 1 base, with 14 bases between. The CDR3 runs to 15 residues. The V gene's germline CDR1 is SGHTA and CDR2 FQGNSA. The CDR3: CASSANPTSNTEAFF. The CDR3 coding sequence is TGTGCCAGCAGCGCCAACCCGACATCGAACACTGAAGCTTTCTTT.